Listed below are T cell receptor beta chains from one sample, sequenced in a study of shared T cell receptors in the human thymus. Produced via immunoSEQ multiplex PCR; TCRdb's table is partial and in-frame only. Of some 760,000 clones detected, over 75% appear once; the ten largest clones hold around 0.0099%. This sample also belongs to another study, concerning human thymus T cells.

Sequenced material: thymocytes. These receptors were taken from a girl less than two years old with a congenital heart defect. Each CDR3 is given with its conserved first and last residue. A D gene is named only where the DNA matches it firmly. Size is omitted from some rows. Given values are once, few, many or a class for expanded clones.

CDR3	DNA	size	V	J	D
CASSSPRGPSADTQYF	TGTGCCAGTAGCTCCCCAAGGGGCCCGTCGGCAGATACGCAGTATTTT	.	TRBV7-2	TRBJ2-3	.
CASSLRYRGLYEQYF	TGCGCCAGCAGCCTACGATACAGGGGTCTTTACGAGCAGTACTTC	.	TRBV5-1	TRBJ2-7	TRBD1
CASSVRQGMHQPQHF	TGTGCCAGCAGTGTAAGGCAGGGGATGCATCAGCCCCAGCATTTT	.	TRBV6-1	TRBJ1-5	.
CAWSKGGSSYNSPLHF	TGTGCCTGGAGTAAGGGGGGGAGTTCCTATAATTCACCCCTCCACTTT	once	TRBV30	TRBJ1-6	.
CASRDRFDRPYEQYF	TGTGCCAGCAGGGACCGTTTTGACAGACCCTACGAGCAGTACTTC	.	TRBV6-1	TRBJ2-7	.
CASSGDSYNEQFF	TGTGCCAGCAGTGGCGACAGTTACAATGAGCAGTTCTTC	.	TRBV6-1	TRBJ2-1	.
CASSPVGPGADTQYF	TGTGCCAGCAGCCCAGTAGGGCCGGGGGCAGATACGCAGTATTTT	once	TRBV9	TRBJ2-3	.
CASSQDGTRMTQYF	TGCGCCAGCAGCCAAGACGGGACTCGGATGACCCAGTACTTC	.	TRBV4-1	TRBJ2-5	.
CSATGFYGYTF	TGCAGTGCCACAGGCTTCTATGGCTACACCTTC	.	TRBV20-1	TRBJ1-2	.
CASSQDRSPLHF	TGTGCCAGCAGCCAAGACCGTTCACCCCTCCACTTT	.	TRBV14	TRBJ1-6	.
CASSQAEGGPNEQFF	TGTGCCAGCAGCCAAGCGGAGGGGGGGCCAAATGAGCAGTTCTTC	.	TRBV4-2	TRBJ2-1	.
CASSWTARSNQPQHF	TGTGCCAGCAGTTGGACAGCGCGCAGCAATCAGCCCCAGCATTTT	.	TRBV27	TRBJ1-5	.
CASSLVLRDREGNYGYTF	TGTGCCAGCAGCTTAGTCCTTCGGGACAGGGAGGGTAACTATGGCTACACCTTC	.	TRBV11-2	TRBJ1-2	TRBD1
CAISGPQGIGGYTF	TGTGCCATCAGTGGACCACAGGGTATTGGCGGCTACACCTTC	once	TRBV10-3	TRBJ1-2	.
CSVWTLHNEQFF	TGCAGCGTCTGGACTCTCCACAATGAGCAGTTCTTC	.	TRBV29-1	TRBJ2-1	.
CASTVDSYGYTF	TGTGCCAGCACTGTGGACAGCTATGGCTACACCTTC	.	TRBV2	TRBJ1-2	.
CASSSGFGGNYEQYF	TGCGCCAGCAGCTCGGGGTTTGGGGGGAACTACGAGCAGTACTTC	few	TRBV5-1	TRBJ2-7	.
CASSSQDERTEAFF	TGTGCCAGCAGCTCACAGGATGAACGAACTGAAGCTTTCTTT	.	TRBV7-9	TRBJ1-1	.
CAIREDPYNEQFF	TGTGCCATCCGGGAGGACCCCTACAATGAGCAGTTCTTC	.	TRBV27	TRBJ2-1	TRBD2
CASSSRDRAADTQYF	TGTGCCAGTAGTAGCAGGGACAGGGCAGCAGATACGCAGTATTTT	.	TRBV19	TRBJ2-3	TRBD1
CASSVQGNGYTF	TGCGCCAGCAGCGTACAGGGTAATGGCTACACCTTC	.	TRBV4-3	TRBJ1-2	.
CAWDLQGNTEAFF	TGTGCCTGGGATTTACAGGGGAACACTGAAGCTTTCTTT	.	TRBV30	TRBJ1-1	.
CASSLDPGVNTEAFF	TGCGCCAGCAGCTTGGATCCAGGGGTAAACACTGAAGCTTTCTTT	.	TRBV5-1	TRBJ1-1	.
CASSWGPYGYTF	TGTGCCAGCAGCTGGGGGCCATATGGCTACACCTTC	.	TRBV5-5	TRBJ1-2	.